The subject of this entry is one TCR beta chain. The count of this clone is one. Its antigen has not been determined. No base-level quality is on record; no much larger clone is a single base apart. This specimen comes from a study of OX40 agonist ivuxolimab in advanced cancers. For context, the study as a whole: Ivuxolimab was a fully human IgG2 agonistic monoclonal antibody targeting the costimulatory receptor OX40 (CD134). Intravenous ivuxolimab was administered to patients every 2 weeks at six dose levels: 0.01, 0.1, 0.3, 1.5, 3 and 10 mg/kg. Among the 52 dose-escalation patients, around 20 had hepatocellular carcinoma, about 15 melanoma, 9 renal cell carcinoma and 9 head and neck cancer. In the dose-escalation cohort, around four fifths of patients were male, and the mean age was about 55 years, with a range of roughly 23 to 85. Patients were allowed to have had prior anti-PD-1, anti-PD-L1 or anti-CTLA-4 therapy, and 40% of the dose-escalation patients had been treated with checkpoint inhibitors. Three dose-escalation patients achieved partial responses, one with hepatocellular carcinoma and two with cutaneous melanoma. The purpose of peripheral TCRbeta sequencing was to test whether ivuxolimab changed TCR sequence diversity and led to clonal T-cell expansion. The paper reports the monotherapy dose-escalation portion (N of about 54 patients) of the phase I ivuxolimab trial.

Genomic DNA was extracted from sorted cells for sequencing of the TCRbeta CDR3 region. The immunoSEQ Assay was used for sequencing of TCRbeta CDR3 regions. TCRdb mirrors the immuneACCESS table, restricted to in-frame sequences. Some clones are absent from its copies; in checked studies, under half trace to an unresolved V gene, and the reason for the others is unknown. The sample has some 60,000 clones on record, approximately 83% of them singletons. The ten most abundant clones make up roughly 15% of the sample. Relative to germline, V is missing 4 bases and J is missing 6 bases, with 1 base of the junction outside any gene match. CDR1 is given as SGHAT and CDR2 as FQNNGV, both from the germline V gene. The CDR3 runs 13 amino acids, cysteine and phenylalanine included. The sequence is cut down to CDR3 DNA, 39 bases in frame from base 1. The trial excluded patients who had a history of autoimmune disease or who were on systemic immunosuppression. Peripheral blood for TCR sequencing was drawn from every dose cohort at baseline, at cycle 4 day 1 and at cycle 7 day 1. Samples were obtained from an open-label, multicenter, first-in-human phase I dose-escalation trial of ivuxolimab. Adults with locally advanced or metastatic melanoma, renal cell carcinoma, hepatocellular carcinoma or head and neck squamous cell carcinoma were enrolled in the trial. Before TCR sequencing, CD4+ and CD8+ T cells were separately sorted from peripheral blood.

What the research found in general, with its limitations: Partial responders in the 0.1-3.0 mg/kg groups had among the lowest normalized peripheral clonal expansion, especially among CD8+ T cells. Clonal expansion of both CD4+ and CD8+ blood T cells was observed from baseline to week 6 at doses 0.1 to 3.0 mg/kg. After ivuxolimab, CD8+ T cells had more expanded clones than CD4+ T cells on average. Which antigens the clonally expanded peripheral T cells were specific for was not determined. Low levels of normalized T-cell clonal expansion were also seen in some patients who did not respond.

The sample here was CD4+ or CD8+ T cells sorted from blood, taken in a trial of the OX40 agonist ivuxolimab. The sequence is built from TRBV11-2 and TRBJ2-1, with 9 bases matching TRBD2. The TCR comes from an adult with an advanced solid tumor such as melanoma, head and neck, liver or kidney cancer. The CDR3 amino acid sequence is: CASSWTSVNEQFF. The nucleotides read TGTGCCAGCAGCTGGACTAGCGTCAATGAGCAGTTCTTC.